The 15 T cell receptor beta chains below all came from one sample that was sequenced in a study of blood T cells in healthy people across ages. A sample-barcoded 5' primer and a J-beta primer mix were used in a second PCR of roughly 6 to 11 cycles. TCRdb fed the 5' RACE reads into MiXCR, producing one record per CDR3 protein. The data contain hundreds of thousands of distinct CDR3 sequences, roughly 41% of them singletons. Sequences were obtained from blood. The receptors stem from an elderly man in good health.

This clonotype was counted a few times. A much larger clone lies a single base off, so this may be a read error. The chain links TRBV12-3 or TRBV12-4 to TRBJ1-5; TRBD1 agrees at 8 bases. J lost 4 bases, V lost 5 bases, and 7 bases had no gene match. CDR3 length: 15 residues. CDR3 nucleotide sequence: TGTGCCAGCAGTCCGATAAGACAGGGGAATCAGCCCCAGCATTTT. Translating gives CASSPIRQGNQPQHF.

This clonotype appeared a few times. The J gene is TRBJ2-3, the V gene TRBV27; 12 bases fit TRBD2. Unmatched junction bases numbered 9, after V lost 5 bases and J lost 6 bases. The CDR3 extends over 16 amino acids. Germline V lookup: CDR1 MNHEY, CDR2 SMNVEV (reference sequence). Here the CDR3 DNA reads TGTGCCAGCAGTCGCCGGACTAGCGGGATAGTTGATACGCAGTATTTT. It codes for CASSRRTSGIVDTQYF.

This clonotype was seen a handful of times. This chain uses TRBV6-2 or TRBV6-3 with TRBJ2-6; D is uncertain. This CDR3 has 18 amino acids. Trimming took 2 bases from V and 0 from J, leaving 14 bases between them. CDR1 and CDR2 from the germline V gene are MNHEY and SVGEGT. The CDR3 DNA follows: TGTGCCAGCAGTTACAACAGCCAGACATACTCTGGGGCCAACGTCCTGACTTTC. This gives the protein CASSYNSQTYSGANVLTF.

The chain recombines TRBV6-1 with TRBJ2-2; 11 nucleotides line up with TRBD1. Germline V lookup: CDR1 MNHNS, CDR2 SASEGT. V dropped 8 bases and J dropped 6; count of bases not matched to a gene: 5. This CDR3 contains 14 residues. The CDR3 DNA sequence: TGTGCCAGCTTAGGACAGGGGGCAGCCGGGGAGCTGTTTTTT. Its translation: CASLGQGAAGELFF.

Regarding this clonotype: A much larger clone sits a single nucleotide away, making a read error possible. V and J are TRBV7-2 and TRBJ2-7; tentative D call: TRBD1 (5 bases). V lost 5 bases and J 3 bases, leaving 11 bases between the germline ends. The germline V gene has CDR1 SGHTA and CDR2 FQGNSA. This CDR3 region has 13 residues. CDR3 sequence reads: CASSADRNYEQYF. In DNA form, the CDR3 reads TGTGCCAGCAGCGCCGACAGAAACTACGAGCAGTACTTC.

This chain joins TRBV4-3 and TRBJ1-4; tentatively, D is TRBD1 (5 bases). Germline assignment: CDR1 LGHNA and CDR2 YSLEER. The CDR3 runs 17 residues. V was pared by 3 bases and J by 7 bases, with 21 bases between. CDR3 sequence (DNA): TGCGCCAGCAGCCACAACCCGCGATCAGGGCTTCTTGAAAAACTGTTTTTT. Protein sequence: CASSHNPRSGLLEKLFF.

There are a few counts of this clonotype. The chain is built from TRBV15 and TRBJ1-5, with D unclear. Trimming shortened V by 1 base and J by 3 bases, and 7 bases separated the two germline ends. The CDR3 is 14 amino acids. Germline loops: CDR1 LNHNV, CDR2 YYDKDF (reference sequence). CDR3 amino acids: CATSRVGFNQPQHF. As DNA, the CDR3 is TGTGCCACCAGCAGAGTAGGTTTCAATCAGCCCCAGCATTTT.

V usage is TRBV20-1 and J usage is TRBJ2-1; TRBD2 agrees at 7 bases. Germline values: CDR1 DFQATT, CDR2 SNEGSKA (reference sequence). J gave up 0 bases and V 6 bases, and 11 bases lay outside the gene matches. The CDR3 is 16 amino acids. The chain's CDR3 is CSAPDTRTSSYNEQFF. In nucleotides, the CDR3 is TGCAGTGCACCAGACACCCGGACTAGCTCCTACAATGAGCAGTTCTTC.

This chain uses TRBV7-2 with TRBJ1-1, with D perhaps matching TRBD1 (6 bases). CDR1 is SGHTA and CDR2 is FQGNSA in the germline V gene. The V end was cut by 0 bases, the J end by 4 bases, with 12 bases between. The CDR3 spans 15 residues. CDR3 nucleotides: TGTGCCAGCAGCTTAGCAGGGGGGAAGCCCACTGAAGCTTTCTTT. Its translation is CASSLAGGKPTEAFF.

This clonotype was seen a handful of times. The chain links TRBV7-3 to TRBJ1-1; D gene uncertain. Per germline, CDR1 SGHTA and CDR2 FQGTGA. The CDR3 spans 13 residues. Trimming stripped 4 bases from V and 4 bases from J, with 10 bases between. CDR3 region: CASSSTVVTEAFF. CDR3 sequence (DNA): TGTGCCAGCAGCTCGACCGTGGTCACTGAAGCTTTCTTT.

This clonotype was counted ten times or more. The chain joins TRBV12-3 or TRBV12-4 to TRBJ2-7; possibly TRBD1 for D (6 bases). This CDR3 has 17 residues. The V and J ends lost 4 bases and 5 bases respectively, with 24 bases between them. The CDR3 DNA follows: TGTGCCAGCAGTTCCGGACAGTTTTCGGTCGGGGTGAACGAGCAGTACTTC. Translated, it gives CASSSGQFSVGVNEQYF.

This clonotype was counted between two and nine times. This sequence joins TRBV12-3 or TRBV12-4 and TRBJ2-7; D possibly corresponds to TRBD2 (7 bases). The ends were cut back, 2 bases at V and 4 bases at J, with 15 bases in the middle. The CDR3 contains 15 residues. This chain's CDR3 is CASSLRGRGGYEQYF. CDR3 coding DNA: TGTGCCAGCAGTTTAAGGGGCAGGGGAGGGTACGAGCAGTACTTC.

This clonotype was seen more than once but under ten times. This rearrangement joins TRBV12-3 or TRBV12-4 to TRBJ2-5; 8 bases fit TRBD1. Trimming removed 6 bases from V and 2 bases from J; junction bases left unmatched: 11. The CDR3 totals 16 residues. The CDR3 nucleotides read TGTGCCAGCAGCCACATAACACAGGGGGGACAAGAGACCCAGTACTTC. Translated: CASSHITQGGQETQYF.

The genes are TRBV27 and TRBJ1-1; D unresolved. The CDR3 is 13 amino acids. The germline V gene has CDR1 MNHEY and CDR2 SMNVEV (reference sequence). V was shortened by 4 bases and J by 1 base, with 7 bases between the two germline ends. CDR3 protein: CASSSVRNTEAFF. CDR3 DNA: TGTGCCAGCAGTTCCGTACGGAACACTGAAGCTTTCTTT.

This chain connects TRBV20-1 to TRBJ1-2, with no clear D. Between the trimmed V and J ends, which lost 6 bases and 7 bases, there was a span of 9 bases. The CDR3 has 10 residues. Germline CDR1 reads DFQATT; CDR2 reads SNEGSKA (reference sequence). CDR3 nucleotides: TGCAGTGCCCACGAAGGTGGCTACACCTTC. It is translated as CSAHEGGYTF.